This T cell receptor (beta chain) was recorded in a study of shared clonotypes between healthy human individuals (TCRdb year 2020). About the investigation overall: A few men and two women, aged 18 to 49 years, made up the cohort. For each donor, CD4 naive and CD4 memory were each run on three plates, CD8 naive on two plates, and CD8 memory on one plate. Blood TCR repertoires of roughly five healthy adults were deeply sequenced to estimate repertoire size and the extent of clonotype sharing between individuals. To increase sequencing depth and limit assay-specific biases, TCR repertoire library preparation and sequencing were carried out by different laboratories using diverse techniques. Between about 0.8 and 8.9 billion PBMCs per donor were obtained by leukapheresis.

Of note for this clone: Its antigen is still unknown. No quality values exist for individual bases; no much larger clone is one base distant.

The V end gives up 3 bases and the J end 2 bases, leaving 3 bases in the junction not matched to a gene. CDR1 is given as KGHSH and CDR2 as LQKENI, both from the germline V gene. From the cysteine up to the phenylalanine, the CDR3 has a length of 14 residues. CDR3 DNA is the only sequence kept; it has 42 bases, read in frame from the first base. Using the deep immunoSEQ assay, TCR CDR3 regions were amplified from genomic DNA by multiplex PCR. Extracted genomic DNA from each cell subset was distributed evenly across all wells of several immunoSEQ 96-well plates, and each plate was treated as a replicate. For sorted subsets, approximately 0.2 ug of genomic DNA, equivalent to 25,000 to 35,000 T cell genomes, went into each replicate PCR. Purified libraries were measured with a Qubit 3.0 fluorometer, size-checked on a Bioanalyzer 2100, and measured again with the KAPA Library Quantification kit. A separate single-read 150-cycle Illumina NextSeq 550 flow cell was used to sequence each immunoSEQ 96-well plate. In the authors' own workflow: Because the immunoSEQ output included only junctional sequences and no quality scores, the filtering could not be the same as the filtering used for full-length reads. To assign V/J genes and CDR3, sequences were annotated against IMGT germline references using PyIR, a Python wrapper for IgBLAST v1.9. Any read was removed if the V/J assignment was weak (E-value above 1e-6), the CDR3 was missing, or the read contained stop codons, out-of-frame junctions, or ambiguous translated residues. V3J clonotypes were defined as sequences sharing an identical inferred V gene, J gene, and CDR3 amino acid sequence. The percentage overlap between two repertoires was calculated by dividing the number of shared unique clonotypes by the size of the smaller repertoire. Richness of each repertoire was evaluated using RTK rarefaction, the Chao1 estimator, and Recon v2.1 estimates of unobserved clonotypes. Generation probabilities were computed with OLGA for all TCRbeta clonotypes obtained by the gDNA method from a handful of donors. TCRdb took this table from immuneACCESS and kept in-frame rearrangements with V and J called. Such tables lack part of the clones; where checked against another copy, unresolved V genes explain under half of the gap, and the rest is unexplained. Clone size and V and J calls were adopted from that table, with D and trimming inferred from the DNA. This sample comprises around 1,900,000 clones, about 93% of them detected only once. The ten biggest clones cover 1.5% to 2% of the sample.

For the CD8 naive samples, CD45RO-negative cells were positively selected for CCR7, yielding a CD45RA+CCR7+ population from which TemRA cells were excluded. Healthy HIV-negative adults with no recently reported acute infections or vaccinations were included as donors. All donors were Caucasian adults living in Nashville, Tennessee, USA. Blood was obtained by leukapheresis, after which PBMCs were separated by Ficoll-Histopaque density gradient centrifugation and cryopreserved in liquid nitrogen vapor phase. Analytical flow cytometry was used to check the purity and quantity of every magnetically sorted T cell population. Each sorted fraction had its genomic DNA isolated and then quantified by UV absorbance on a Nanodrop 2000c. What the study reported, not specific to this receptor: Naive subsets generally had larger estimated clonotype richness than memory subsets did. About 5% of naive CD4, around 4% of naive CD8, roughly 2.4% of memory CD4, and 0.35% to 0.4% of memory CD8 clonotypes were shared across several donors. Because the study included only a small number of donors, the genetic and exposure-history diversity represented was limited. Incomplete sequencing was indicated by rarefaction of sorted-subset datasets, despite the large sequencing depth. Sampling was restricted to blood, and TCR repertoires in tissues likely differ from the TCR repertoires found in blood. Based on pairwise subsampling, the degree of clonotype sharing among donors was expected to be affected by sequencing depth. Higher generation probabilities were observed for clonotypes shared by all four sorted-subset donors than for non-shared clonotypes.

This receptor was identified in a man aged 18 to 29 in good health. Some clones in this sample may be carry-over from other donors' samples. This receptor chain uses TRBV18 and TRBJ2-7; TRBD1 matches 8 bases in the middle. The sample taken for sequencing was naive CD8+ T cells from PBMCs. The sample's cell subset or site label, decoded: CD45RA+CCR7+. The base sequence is TGTGCCAGCTCACCGACAGGGGTCACCTACGAGCAGTACTTC. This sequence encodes CASSPTGVTYEQYF.